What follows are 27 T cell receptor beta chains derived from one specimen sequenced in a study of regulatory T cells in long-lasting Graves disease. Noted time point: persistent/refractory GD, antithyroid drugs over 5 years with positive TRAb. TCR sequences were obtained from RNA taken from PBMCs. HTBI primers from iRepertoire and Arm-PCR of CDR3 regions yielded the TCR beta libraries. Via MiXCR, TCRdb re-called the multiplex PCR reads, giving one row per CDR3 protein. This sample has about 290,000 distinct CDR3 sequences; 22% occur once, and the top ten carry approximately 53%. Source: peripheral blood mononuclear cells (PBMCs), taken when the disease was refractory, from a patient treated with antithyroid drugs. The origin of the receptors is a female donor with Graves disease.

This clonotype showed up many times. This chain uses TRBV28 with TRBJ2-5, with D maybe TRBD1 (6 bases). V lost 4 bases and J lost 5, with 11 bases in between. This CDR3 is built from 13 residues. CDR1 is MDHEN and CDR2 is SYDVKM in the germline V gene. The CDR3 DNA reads TGTGCCAGCAGTTCAACAGGGTTGGAGACCCAGTACTTC. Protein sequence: CASSSTGLETQYF.

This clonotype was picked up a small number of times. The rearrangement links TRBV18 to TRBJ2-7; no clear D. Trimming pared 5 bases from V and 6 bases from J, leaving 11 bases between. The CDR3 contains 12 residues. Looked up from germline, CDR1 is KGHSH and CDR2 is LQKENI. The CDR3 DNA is TGTGCCAGCTCATCGGACGGCCCCGAGCAGTACTTC. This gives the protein CASSSDGPEQYF.

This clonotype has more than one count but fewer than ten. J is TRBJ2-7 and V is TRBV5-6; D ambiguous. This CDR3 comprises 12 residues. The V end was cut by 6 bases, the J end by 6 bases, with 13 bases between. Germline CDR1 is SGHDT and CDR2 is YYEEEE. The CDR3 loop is CASNFHTSEQYF. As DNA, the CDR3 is TGTGCCAGCAACTTCCACACGTCCGAGCAGTACTTC.

As DNA, the CDR3 is TGTGCCAGTAGTCGAGGGGGCGCGAGCAATCAGCCCCAGCATTTT. Protein product: CASSRGGASNQPQHF. This chain connects TRBV19 to TRBJ1-5, with TRBD1 identical over 7 bases. Germline CDR1 reads LNHDA; CDR2 reads SQIVND (reference sequence). The CDR3 contains 15 residues. The trim removed 5 bases at V and 1 base at J, leaving 5 bases unmatched.

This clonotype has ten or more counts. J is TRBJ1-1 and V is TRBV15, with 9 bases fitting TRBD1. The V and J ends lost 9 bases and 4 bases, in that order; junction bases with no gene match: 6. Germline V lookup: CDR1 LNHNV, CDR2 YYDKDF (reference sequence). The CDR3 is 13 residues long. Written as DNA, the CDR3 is TGTGCCACTCGGGACAGGGTGATCACTGAAGCTTTCTTT. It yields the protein CATRDRVITEAFF.

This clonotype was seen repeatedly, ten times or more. CDR3 sequence reads: CASSLVLAGVNEQYF. The CDR3 nucleotides are TGTGCCAGCAGCTTAGTTCTCGCGGGAGTTAATGAGCAGTACTTC. The chain recombines TRBV7-2 with TRBJ2-7, with 7 bases fitting TRBD2. V was pared by 1 base and J by 7 bases, with 10 bases of the junction left unmatched. CDR3 length equals 15 residues. Germline loops: CDR1 SGHTA, CDR2 FQGNSA.

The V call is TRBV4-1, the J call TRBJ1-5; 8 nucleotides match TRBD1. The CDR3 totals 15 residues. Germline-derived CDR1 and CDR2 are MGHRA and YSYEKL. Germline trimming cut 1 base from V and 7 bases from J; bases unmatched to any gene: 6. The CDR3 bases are TGCGCCAGCAGCCAAGCCAGGACAGGGTCGCAGCCCCAGCATTTT. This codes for CASSQARTGSQPQHF.

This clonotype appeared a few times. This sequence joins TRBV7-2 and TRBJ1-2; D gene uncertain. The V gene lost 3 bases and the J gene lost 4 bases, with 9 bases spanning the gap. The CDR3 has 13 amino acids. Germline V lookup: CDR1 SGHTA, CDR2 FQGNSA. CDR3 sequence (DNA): TGTGCCAGCAGCTTCGGCCCGCTCTATGGCTACACCTTC. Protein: CASSFGPLYGYTF.

The CDR3 loop reads CATSDPGQIDNEQFF. In DNA, the CDR3 is TGTGCCACCAGTGACCCAGGACAGATAGACAATGAGCAGTTCTTC. This rearrangement joins TRBV24-1 to TRBJ2-1; D possibly corresponds to TRBD1 (6 bases). Germline loops: CDR1 KGHDR, CDR2 SFDVKD. The CDR3 spans 15 residues. Trimming removed 4 bases from V and 5 bases from J, with 14 bases in between.

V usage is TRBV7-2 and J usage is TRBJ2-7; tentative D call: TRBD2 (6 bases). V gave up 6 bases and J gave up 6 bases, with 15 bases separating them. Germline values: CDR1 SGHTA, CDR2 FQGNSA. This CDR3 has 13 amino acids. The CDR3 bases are TGTGCCAGCAGGACCGGGGCTAGCGCCGAGCAGTACTTC. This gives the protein CASRTGASAEQYF.

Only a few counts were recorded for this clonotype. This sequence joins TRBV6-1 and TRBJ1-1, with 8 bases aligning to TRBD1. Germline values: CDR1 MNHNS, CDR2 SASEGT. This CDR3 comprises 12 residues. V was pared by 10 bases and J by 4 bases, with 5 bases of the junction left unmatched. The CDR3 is CAIQGVGTEAFF. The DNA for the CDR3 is TGTGCCATACAGGGGGTCGGCACTGAAGCTTTCTTT.

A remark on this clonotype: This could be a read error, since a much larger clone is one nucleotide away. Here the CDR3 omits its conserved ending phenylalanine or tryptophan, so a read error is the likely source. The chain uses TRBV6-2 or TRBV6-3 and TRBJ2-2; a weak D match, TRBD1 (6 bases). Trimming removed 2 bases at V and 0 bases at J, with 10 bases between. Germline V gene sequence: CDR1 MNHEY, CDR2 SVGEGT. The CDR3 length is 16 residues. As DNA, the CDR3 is TGTGCCAGCAGTTACCTTGGACAGCCGAACACCGGGGAGCTGTTTCTT. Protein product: CASSYLGQPNTGELFL.

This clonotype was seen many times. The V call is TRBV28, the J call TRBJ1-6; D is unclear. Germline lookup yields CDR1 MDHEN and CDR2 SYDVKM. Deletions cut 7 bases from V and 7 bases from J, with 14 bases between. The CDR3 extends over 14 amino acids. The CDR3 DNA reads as TGTGCCAGCAAATCAATAGGGCACAATTCACCCCTCCACTTT. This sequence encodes CASKSIGHNSPLHF.

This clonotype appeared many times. CDR3 sequence reads: CASSFDGDYQETQYF. In DNA, the CDR3 is TGTGCCAGCAGCTTTGACGGCGACTACCAAGAGACCCAGTACTTC. V is TRBV7-2 and J is TRBJ2-5; no clear D gene. The CDR3 consists of 15 residues. Germline CDR1 reads SGHTA; CDR2 reads FQGNSA. V was clipped by 3 bases and J by 0 bases, with 11 bases between them.

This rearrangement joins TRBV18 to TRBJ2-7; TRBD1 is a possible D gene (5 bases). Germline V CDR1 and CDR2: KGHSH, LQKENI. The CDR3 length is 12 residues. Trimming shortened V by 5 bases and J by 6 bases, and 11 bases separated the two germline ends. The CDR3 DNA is TGTGCCAGCTCATCCCGCACAGGCGAGCAGTACTTC. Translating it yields CASSSRTGEQYF.

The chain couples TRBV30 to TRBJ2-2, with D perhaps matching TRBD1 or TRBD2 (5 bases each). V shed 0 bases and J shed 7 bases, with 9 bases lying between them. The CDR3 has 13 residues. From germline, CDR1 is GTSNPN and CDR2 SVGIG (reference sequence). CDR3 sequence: CAWSVLGDGELFF. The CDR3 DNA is TGTGCCTGGAGTGTACTGGGGGACGGGGAGCTGTTTTTT.

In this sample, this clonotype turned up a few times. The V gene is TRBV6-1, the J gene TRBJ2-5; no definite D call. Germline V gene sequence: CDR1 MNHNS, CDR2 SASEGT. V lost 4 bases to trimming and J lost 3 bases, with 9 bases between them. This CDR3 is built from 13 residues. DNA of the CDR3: TGTGCCAGCAGTGCACGGGCGGAAGAGACCCAGTACTTC. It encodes CASSARAEETQYF.

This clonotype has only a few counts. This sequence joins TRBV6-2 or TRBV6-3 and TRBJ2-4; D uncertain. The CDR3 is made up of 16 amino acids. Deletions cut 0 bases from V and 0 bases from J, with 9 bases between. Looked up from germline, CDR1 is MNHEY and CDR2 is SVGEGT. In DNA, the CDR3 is TGTGCCAGCAGTTACTCGATCGTCCCAGCCAAAAACATTCAGTACTTC. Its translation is CASSYSIVPAKNIQYF.

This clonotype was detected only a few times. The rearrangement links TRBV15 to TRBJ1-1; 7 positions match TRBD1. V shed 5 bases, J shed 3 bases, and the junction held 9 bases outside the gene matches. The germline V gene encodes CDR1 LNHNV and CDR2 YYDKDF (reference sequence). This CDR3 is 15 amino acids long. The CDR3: CATSPSGGMDTEAFF. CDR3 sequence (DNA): TGTGCCACCAGCCCGTCAGGGGGTATGGACACTGAAGCTTTCTTT. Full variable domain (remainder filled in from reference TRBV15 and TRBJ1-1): DAMVIQNPRYQVTQFGKPVTLSCSQTLNHNVMYWYQQKSSQAPKLLFHYYDKDFNNEADTPDNFQSRRPNTSFCFLDIRSPGLGDTAMYLCATSPSGGMDTEAFFGQGTRLTVV.

The CDR3 DNA is TGTGCCAGCACGTCCGGGACTAGCGGGAAGACAGATACGCAGTATTTT. As protein: CASTSGTSGKTDTQYF. The rearrangement uses TRBV28 and TRBJ2-3, with 13 nucleotides matching TRBD2. Germline values: CDR1 MDHEN, CDR2 SYDVKM. V trimming: 7 bases; J trimming: 3 bases; junction bases outside the gene matches: 7. The CDR3 consists of 16 residues.

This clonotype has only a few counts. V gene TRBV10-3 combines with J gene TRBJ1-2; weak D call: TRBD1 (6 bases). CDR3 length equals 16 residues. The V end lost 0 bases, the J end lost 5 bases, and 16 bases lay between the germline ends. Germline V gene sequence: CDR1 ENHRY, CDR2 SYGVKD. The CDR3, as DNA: TGTGCCATCAGTGAGTCGGGGACAATTAAGGCGTATGGCTACACCTTC. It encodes CAISESGTIKAYGYTF.

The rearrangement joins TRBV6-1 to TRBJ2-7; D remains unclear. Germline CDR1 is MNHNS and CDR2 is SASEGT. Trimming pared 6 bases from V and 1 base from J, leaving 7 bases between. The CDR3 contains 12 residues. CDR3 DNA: TGTGCCAGCAGATATCTGTCCTACGAGCAGTACTTC. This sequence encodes CASRYLSYEQYF.

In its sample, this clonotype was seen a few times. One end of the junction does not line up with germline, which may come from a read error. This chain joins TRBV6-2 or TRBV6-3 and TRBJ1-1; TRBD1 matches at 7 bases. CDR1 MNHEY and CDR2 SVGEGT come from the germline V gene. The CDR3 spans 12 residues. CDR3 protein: CAGRGWNTEAFF. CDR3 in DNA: TGTGCCGGCAGGGGGTGGAACACTGAAGCTTTCTTT.

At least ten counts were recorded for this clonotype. CDR3 amino acids: CASSPPGGYYGYTF. CDR3 DNA: TGTGCCAGCAGTCCGCCAGGGGGCTACTATGGCTACACCTTC. The chain couples TRBV28 to TRBJ1-2, with 8 bases matching TRBD1. CDR1 and CDR2 from the germline V gene are MDHEN and SYDVKM. J lost 3 bases, V lost 5 bases, and 5 bases had no gene match. This CDR3 is built from 14 residues.

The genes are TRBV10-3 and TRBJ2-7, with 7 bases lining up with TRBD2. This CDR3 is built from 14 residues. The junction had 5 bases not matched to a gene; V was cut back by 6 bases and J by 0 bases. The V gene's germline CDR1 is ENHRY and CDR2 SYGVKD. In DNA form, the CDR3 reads TGTGCCATCAGGGCGGGAGACCTCTCCTACGAGCAGTACTTC. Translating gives CAIRAGDLSYEQYF.

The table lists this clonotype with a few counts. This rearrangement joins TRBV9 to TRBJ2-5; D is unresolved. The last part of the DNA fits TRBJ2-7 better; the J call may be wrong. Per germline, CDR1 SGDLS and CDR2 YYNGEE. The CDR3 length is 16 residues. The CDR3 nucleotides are TGTGCCAGCAGCGTAGGAAGTAGCCGGAGCTCCTACGAGCAGTACTTC. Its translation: CASSVGSSRSSYEQYF.

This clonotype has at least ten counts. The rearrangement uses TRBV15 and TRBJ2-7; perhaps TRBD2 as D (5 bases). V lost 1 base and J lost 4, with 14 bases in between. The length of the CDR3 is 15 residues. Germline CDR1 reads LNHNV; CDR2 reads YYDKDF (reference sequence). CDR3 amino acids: CATSRVDGGHYEQYF. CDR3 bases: TGTGCCACCAGCAGAGTCGATGGCGGGCATTACGAGCAGTACTTC.